This T cell receptor (beta chain) originates from a study of beta chain features in type 1 diabetes. Study-wide results and limits: For type 1 diabetes patients, VDJ junctions showed fewer insertions and more deletions.

The germline V gene has CDR1 KGHSH and CDR2 LQKENI. The CDR3 has 17 residues. The V end lost 3 bases, the J end lost 0 bases, and 16 bases lay between the germline ends. This clone turned up a few times. Its antigen remains unknown. The entirety of the isolated RNA underwent reverse transcription, so expressed TCRB transcripts were sequenced. Sequencing of naive, central memory and regulatory T cell samples gave an average of approximately 3.3 million reads. TCRdb's copy holds only in-frame clones and misses some; the assay was immunoSEQ multiplex PCR. The sample has roughly 380,000 clones, around a fifth seen once; the top ten hold about 0.045%.

The TCR originated in a woman between 18 and 30 years old in good health. J is TRBJ2-3 and V is TRBV18; TRBD2 might be the D (6 bases). Sequenced input: naive CD4+ T cells from blood. The CDR3 coding sequence is TGTGCCAGCTCACCCTCTAGGACGGGGACTAGCACAGATACGCAGTATTTT. This translates into CASSPSRTGTSTDTQYF.